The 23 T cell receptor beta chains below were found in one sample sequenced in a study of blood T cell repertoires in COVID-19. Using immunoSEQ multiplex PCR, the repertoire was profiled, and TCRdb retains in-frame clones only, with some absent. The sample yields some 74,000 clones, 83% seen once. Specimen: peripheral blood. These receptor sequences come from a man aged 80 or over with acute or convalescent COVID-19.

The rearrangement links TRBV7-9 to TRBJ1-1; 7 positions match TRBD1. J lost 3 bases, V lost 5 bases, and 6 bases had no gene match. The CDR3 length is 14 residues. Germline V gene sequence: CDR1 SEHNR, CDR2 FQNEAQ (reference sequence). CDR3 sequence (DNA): TGTGCCAGCAGCCTCCGACAGGGCGACACTGAAGCTTTCTTT. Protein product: CASSLRQGDTEAFF.

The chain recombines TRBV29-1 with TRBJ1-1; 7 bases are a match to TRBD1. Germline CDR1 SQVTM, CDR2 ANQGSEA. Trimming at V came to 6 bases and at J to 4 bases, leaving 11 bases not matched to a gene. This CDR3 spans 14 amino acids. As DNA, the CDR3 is TGCAGCGTAGTCGGACAGGTGGGGGGCACTGAAGCTTTCTTT. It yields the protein CSVVGQVGGTEAFF. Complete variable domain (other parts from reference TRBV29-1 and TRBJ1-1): SAVISQKPSRDICQRGTSLTIQCQVDSQVTMMFWYRQQPGQSLTLIATANQGSEATYESGFVIDKFPISRPNLTFSTLTVSNMSPEDSSIYLCSVVGQVGGTEAFFGQGTRLTVV.

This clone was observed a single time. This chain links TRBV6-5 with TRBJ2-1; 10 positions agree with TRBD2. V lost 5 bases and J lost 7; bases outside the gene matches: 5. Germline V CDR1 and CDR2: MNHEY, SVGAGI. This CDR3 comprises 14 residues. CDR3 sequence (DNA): TGTGCCAGCAGTAGCGGGGGGGCGTTGAATGAGCAGTTCTTC. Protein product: CASSSGGALNEQFF.

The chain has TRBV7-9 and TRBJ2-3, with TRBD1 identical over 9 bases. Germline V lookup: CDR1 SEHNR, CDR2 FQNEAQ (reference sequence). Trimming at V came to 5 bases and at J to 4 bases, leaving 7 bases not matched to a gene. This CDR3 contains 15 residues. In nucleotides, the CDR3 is TGTGCCAGCAGCGTATCCGGGACAGGGTCAGATACGCAGTATTTT. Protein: CASSVSGTGSDTQYF.

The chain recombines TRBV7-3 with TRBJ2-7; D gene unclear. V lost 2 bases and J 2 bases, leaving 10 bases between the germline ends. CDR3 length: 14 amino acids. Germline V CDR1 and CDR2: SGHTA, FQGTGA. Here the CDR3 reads CASSLHSTTYEQYF. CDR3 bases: TGTGCCAGCAGCTTACACAGCACAACCTACGAGCAGTACTTC. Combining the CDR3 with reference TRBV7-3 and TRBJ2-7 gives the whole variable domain GAGVSQTPSNKVTEKGKYVELRCDPISGHTALYWYRQSLGQGPEFLIYFQGTGAADDSGLPNDRFFAVRPEGSVSTLKIQRTERGDSAVYLCASSLHSTTYEQYFGPGTRLTVT.

DNA for the CDR3: TGTGCCAGCAGCACAGGGGGCGGGATAGAGACCCAGTACTTC. Protein: CASSTGGGIETQYF. The rearrangement joins TRBV9 to TRBJ2-5, with 9 bases fitting TRBD1. CDR3 size: 14 residues. V dropped 4 bases and J dropped 4; count of bases not matched to a gene: 5. Germline V lookup: CDR1 SGDLS, CDR2 YYNGEE.

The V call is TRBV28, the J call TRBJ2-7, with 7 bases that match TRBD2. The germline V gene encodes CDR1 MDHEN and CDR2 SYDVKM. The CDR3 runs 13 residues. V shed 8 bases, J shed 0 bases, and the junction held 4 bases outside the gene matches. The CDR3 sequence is CASGRGRSYEQYF. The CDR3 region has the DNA TGTGCCAGCGGGAGGGGACGCTCCTACGAGCAGTACTTC. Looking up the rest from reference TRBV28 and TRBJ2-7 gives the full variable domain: DVKVTQSSRYLVKRTGEKVFLECVQDMDHENMFWYRQDPGLGLRLIYFSYDVKMKEKGDIPEGYSVSREKKERFSLILESASTNQTSMYLCASGRGRSYEQYFGPGTRLTVT.

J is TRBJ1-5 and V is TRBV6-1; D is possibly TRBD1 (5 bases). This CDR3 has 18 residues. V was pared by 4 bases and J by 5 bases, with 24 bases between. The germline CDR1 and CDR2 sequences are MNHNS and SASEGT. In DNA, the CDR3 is TGTGCCAGCAGTGGAAACCCCGGGGGGGGAATTGGCGATCAGCCCCAGCATTTT. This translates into CASSGNPGGGIGDQPQHF.

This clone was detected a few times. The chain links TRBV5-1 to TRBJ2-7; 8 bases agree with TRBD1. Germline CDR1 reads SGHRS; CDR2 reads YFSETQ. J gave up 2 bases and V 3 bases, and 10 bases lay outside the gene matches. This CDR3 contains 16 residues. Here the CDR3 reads CASSSTPGTGTYEQYF. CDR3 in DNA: TGCGCCAGCAGCTCCACTCCCGGGACAGGTACCTACGAGCAGTACTTC.

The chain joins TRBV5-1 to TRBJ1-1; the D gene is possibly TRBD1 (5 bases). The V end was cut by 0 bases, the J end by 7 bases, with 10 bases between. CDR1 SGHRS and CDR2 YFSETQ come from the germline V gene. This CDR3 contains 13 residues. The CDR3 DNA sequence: TGCGCCAGCAGCTTGGGACAGACCTATGAAGCTTTCTTT. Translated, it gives CASSLGQTYEAFF.

The CDR3 region has the DNA TGTGCCACCAGCAGAGCCGGGGTTACTCAAGAGACCCAGTACTTC. Translated, it gives CATSRAGVTQETQYF. The chain couples TRBV15 to TRBJ2-5, with TRBD2 as a possible D gene (5 bases). The V end lost 1 base, the J end lost 2 bases, and 11 bases lay between the germline ends. The CDR3 has 15 amino acids. Germline CDR1 is LNHNV and CDR2 is YYDKDF (reference sequence).

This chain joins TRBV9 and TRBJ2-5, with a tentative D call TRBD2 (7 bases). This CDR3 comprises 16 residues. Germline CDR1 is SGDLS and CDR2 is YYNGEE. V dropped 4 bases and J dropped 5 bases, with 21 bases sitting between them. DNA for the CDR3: TGTGCCAGCAGCCAGGAGGGGGGGGGCAAGGGGGAGACCCAGTACTTC. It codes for CASSQEGGGKGETQYF. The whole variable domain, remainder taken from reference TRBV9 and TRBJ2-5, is DSGVTQTPKHLITATGQRVTLRCSPRSGDLSVYWYQQSLDQGLQFLIQYYNGEERAKGNILERFSAQQFPDLHSELNLSSLELGDSALYFCASSQEGGGKGETQYFGPGTRLLVL.

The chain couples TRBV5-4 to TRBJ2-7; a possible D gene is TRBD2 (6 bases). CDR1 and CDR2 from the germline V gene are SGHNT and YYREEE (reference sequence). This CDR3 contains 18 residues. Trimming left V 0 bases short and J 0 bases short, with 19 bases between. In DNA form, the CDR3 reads TGTGCCAGCAGCTTGGGGGTGGCGGGAAGGTTGAGCTCCTACGAGCAGTACTTC. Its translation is CASSLGVAGRLSSYEQYF.

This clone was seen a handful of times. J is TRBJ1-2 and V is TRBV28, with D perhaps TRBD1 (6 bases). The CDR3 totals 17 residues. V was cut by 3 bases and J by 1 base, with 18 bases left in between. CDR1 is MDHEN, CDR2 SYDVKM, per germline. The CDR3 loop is CASSFHRSGTLNYGYTF. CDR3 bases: TGTGCCAGCAGTTTCCACAGATCCGGGACACTTAACTATGGCTACACCTTC.

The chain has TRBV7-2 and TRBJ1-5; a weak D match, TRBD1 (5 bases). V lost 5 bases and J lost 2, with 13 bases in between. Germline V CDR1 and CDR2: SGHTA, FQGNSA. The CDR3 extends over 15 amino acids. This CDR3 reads CASSIGAGGNQPQHF. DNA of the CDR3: TGTGCCAGCAGCATAGGGGCAGGCGGCAATCAGCCCCAGCATTTT.

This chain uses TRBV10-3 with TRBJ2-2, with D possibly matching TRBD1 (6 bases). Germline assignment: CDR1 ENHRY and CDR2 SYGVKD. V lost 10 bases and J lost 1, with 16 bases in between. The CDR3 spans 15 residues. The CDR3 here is CASRKDSGNTGELFF. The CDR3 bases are TGTGCCAGCAGAAAGGACAGCGGGAACACCGGGGAGCTGTTTTTT.

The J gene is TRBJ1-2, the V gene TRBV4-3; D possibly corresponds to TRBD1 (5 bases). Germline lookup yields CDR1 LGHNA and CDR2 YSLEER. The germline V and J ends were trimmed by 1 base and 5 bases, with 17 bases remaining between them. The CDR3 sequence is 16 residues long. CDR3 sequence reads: CASSQALGTFGYGYTF. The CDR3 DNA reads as TGCGCCAGCAGCCAAGCCCTCGGGACTTTTGGATATGGCTACACCTTC.

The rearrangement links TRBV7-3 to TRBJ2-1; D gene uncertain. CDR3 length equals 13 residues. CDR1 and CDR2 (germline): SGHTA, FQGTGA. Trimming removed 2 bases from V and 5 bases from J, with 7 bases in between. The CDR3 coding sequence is TGTGCCAGCAGCTTAGGCCTGAACAATGAGCAGTTCTTC. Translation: CASSLGLNNEQFF.

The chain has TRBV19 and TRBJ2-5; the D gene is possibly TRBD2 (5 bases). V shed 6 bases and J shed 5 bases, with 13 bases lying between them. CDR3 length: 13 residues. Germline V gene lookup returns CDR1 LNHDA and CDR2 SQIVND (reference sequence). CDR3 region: CASRRSGLETQYF. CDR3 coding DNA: TGTGCCAGTAGGAGAAGCGGACTCGAGACCCAGTACTTC.

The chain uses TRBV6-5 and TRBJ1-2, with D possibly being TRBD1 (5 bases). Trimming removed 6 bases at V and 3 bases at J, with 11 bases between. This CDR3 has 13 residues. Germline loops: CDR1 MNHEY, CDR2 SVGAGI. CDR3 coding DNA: TGTGCCAGCAGGGACGGGGGGGACTATGGCTACACCTTC. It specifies CASRDGGDYGYTF.

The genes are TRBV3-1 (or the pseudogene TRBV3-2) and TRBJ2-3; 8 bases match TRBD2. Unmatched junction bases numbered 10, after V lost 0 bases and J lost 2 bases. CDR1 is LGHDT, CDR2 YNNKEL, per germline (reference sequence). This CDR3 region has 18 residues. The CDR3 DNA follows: TGTGCCAGCAGCCAAGAACTGCTAGCGGGCCTTTCCACAGATACGCAGTATTTT. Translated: CASSQELLAGLSTDTQYF.

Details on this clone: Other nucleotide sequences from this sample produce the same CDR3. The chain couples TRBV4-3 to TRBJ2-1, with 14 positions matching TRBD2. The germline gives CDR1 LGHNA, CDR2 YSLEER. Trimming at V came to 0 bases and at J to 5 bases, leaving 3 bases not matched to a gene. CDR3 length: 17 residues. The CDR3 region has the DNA TGCGCCAGCAGCCAAGAGACTAGCGGGGGGGCCCACAATGAGCAGTTCTTC. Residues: CASSQETSGGAHNEQFF.

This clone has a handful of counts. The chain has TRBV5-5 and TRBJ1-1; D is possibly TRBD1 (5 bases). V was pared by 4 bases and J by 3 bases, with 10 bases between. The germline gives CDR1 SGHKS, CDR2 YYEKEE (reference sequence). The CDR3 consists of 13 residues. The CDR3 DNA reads TGTGCCAGCAGCACTCAGGGTGACACTGAAGCTTTCTTT. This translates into CASSTQGDTEAFF.